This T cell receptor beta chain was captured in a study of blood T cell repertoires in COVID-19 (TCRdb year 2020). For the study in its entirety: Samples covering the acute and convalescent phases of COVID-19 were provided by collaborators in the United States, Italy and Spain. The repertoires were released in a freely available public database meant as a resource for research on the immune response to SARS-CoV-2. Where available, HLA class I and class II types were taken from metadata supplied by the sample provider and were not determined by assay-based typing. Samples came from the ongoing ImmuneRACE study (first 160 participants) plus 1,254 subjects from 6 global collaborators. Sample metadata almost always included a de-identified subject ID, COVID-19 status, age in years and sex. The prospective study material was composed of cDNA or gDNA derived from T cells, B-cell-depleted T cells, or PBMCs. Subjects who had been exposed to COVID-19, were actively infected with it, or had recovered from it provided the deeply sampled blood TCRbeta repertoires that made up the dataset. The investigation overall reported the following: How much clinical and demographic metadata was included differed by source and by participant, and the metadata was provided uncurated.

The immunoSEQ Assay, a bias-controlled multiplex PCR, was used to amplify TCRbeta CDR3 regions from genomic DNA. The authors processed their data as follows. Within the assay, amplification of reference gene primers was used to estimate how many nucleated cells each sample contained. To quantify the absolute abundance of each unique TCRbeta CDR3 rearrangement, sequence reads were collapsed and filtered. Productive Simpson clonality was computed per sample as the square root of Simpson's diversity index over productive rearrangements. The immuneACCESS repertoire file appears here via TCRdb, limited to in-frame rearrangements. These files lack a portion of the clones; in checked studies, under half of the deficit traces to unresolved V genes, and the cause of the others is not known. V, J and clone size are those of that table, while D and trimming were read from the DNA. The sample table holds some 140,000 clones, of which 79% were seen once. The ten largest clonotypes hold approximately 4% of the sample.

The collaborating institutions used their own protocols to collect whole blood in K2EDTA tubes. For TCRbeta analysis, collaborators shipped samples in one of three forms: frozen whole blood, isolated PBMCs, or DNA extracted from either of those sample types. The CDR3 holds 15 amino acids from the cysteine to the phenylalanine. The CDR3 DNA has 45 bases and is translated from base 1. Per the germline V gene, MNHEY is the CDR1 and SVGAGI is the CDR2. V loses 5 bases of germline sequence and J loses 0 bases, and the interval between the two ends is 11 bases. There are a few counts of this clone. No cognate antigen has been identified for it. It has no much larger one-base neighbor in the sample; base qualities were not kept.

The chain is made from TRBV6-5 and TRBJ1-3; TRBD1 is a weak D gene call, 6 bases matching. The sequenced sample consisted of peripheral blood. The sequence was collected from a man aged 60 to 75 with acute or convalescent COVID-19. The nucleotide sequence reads TGTGCCAGCAGTCTGGGGGCCTACTCTGGAAACACCATATATTTT. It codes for CASSLGAYSGNTIYF.